Listed below are T cell receptor beta chains from one sample, sequenced in a study of Ad26.COV2.S vaccination and SARS-CoV-2 variants. TCRdb keeps only in-frame clones here, not all; method: immunoSEQ multiplex PCR. The data show 350,000 to 500,000 clones, around 90% seen once. The source material was peripheral blood, sampled in a trial of Ad26.COV2.S vaccine versus placebo. These receptors were taken from a person between 18 and 65 years old who received the Ad26.COV2.S COVID-19 vaccine or a placebo. Each CDR3 is given without its conserved first and last residue.

>TRBV28
ASSPGGAGGVYEQY
>TRBV6-5
ASNRDSRDVGELF
>TRBV9
ASSVLAGVNNEQF
>TRBV28
ARHPGQWRYEQY
>TRBV5-6
ASSLDGTGLDTQY
>TRBV7-9
ASSLARDSGIYEQY
>TRBV7-3
ASSSTSGTYNEQF
>TRBV9
ASSPTPTGGAYGYT
>TRBV7-6
ASSLIGSHNEQF
>TRBV5-1
ASSLGPPGTSVDNEQF
>TRBV3-1/TRBV3-2
ASSQFVIAGVTGELF
>TRBV2
ASVGGRGYEQY
>TRBV7-9
ASTDLGRGRTEAF
>TRBV6-5
ASDGFYEQY
>TRBV28
ASRRPGGANEKLF
>TRBV27
ASLDRVSYEQY
>TRBV28
ASSLANTEAF
>TRBV5-1
ASSFKVRTDGTYEQY
>TRBV12-3/TRBV12-4
ASSTDRGNEQF
>TRBV28
ASSSSGSSYNEQF
>TRBV19
ASSQQEGVYNEQF
>TRBV5-1
ASSHRGSGANVLT
>TRBV7-8
ASSPRVLGVSDTGELF
>TRBV6-2/TRBV6-3
ASSYQLAGAYNEQF
>TRBV5-1
ASSLSRLAGAGTRNEQF
>TRBV18
ASSPQAGVGMNTEAF
>TRBV27
ASTSRGSGEQF
>TRBV7-3
ASSAGTGTHETQY